The 23 T cell receptor beta chains given below trace back to one sample, sequenced in a study of T-cell memory formation after mild COVID-19. TCRdb passed the 5' RACE reads through MiXCR, listing each CDR3 protein once. The sample lists about 440,000 distinct CDR3 sequences; around 19% were seen once. What was sequenced was PBMCs or a T cell subset sorted from them (not recorded which). The source is an adult woman who had mild COVID-19 (a few samples of this study predate the infection). Cell type and time point are not known.

This clonotype showed up just a few times. V is TRBV9 and J is TRBJ2-7; 12 bases fit TRBD1. Germline V gene sequence: CDR1 SGDLS, CDR2 YYNGEE. Trimming took 4 bases from V and 6 from J; bases not matched to a gene: 8. The CDR3 loop spans 15 amino acids. CDR3 sequence: CASSPMGTGGSEQYF. The CDR3 nucleotides read TGTGCCAGCAGCCCCATGGGGACAGGGGGCTCCGAGCAGTACTTC.

J is TRBJ2-5 and V is TRBV20-1; 7 bases fit TRBD1. This CDR3 is built from 14 residues. Germline V gene data show CDR1 as DFQATT and CDR2 as SNEGSKA (reference sequence). J gave up 2 bases and V 5 bases, and 8 bases lay outside the gene matches. CDR3 sequence reads: CSASSGQAQETQYF. CDR3 nucleotides: TGCAGTGCTTCCTCCGGACAGGCTCAAGAGACCCAGTACTTC.

This clonotype was detected only a few times. The chain links TRBV3-1 to TRBJ1-1; D remains ambiguous. Germline V CDR1 and CDR2: LGHDT, YNNKEL (reference sequence). This CDR3 region has 14 residues. The V end was cut by 1 base, the J end by 0 bases, with 6 bases between. The CDR3 sequence: CASSQALVNTEAFF. CDR3 sequence (DNA): TGTGCCAGCAGCCAAGCGCTTGTGAACACTGAAGCTTTCTTT.

This clonotype was picked up one time. The chain combines TRBV18 with TRBJ2-5, with a weak D call TRBD2 (7 bases). Trimming took 5 bases from V and 4 from J, leaving 20 bases between them. CDR1 KGHSH and CDR2 LQKENI come from the germline V gene. The CDR3 consists of 16 residues. In nucleotides, the CDR3 is TGTGCCAGCTCATCGCAAAGGCCGGGGGGCCGAGAGACCCAGTACTTC. This translates into CASSSQRPGGRETQYF.

The chain recombines TRBV15 with TRBJ2-7; weak D call: TRBD1 (5 bases). In germline, CDR1 is LNHNV, CDR2 YYDKDF (reference sequence). The CDR3 spans 12 residues. Between the trimmed V and J ends, which lost 5 bases and 3 bases, there was a span of 8 bases. In nucleotides, the CDR3 is TGTGCCACCAGCGGCGACAGCTACGAGCAGTACTTC. This gives the protein CATSGDSYEQYF.

This chain joins TRBV5-1 and TRBJ1-2, with D tentatively TRBD1 (5 bases). Germline V gives CDR1 SGHRS, CDR2 YFSETQ. V gave up 0 bases and J gave up 5 bases, with 14 bases separating them. CDR3 size: 15 residues. The CDR3 is CASSLEGLSGYGYTF. The CDR3 nucleotides read TGCGCCAGCAGCTTGGAGGGGCTCAGCGGGTATGGCTACACCTTC.

This clonotype showed up just a few times. The genes are TRBV9 and TRBJ2-2; TRBD2 matches 8 bases. CDR1 SGDLS and CDR2 YYNGEE come from the germline V gene. The CDR3 covers 14 residues. The ends lost 4 bases at V and 6 bases at J; junction bases unmatched: 5. This chain's CDR3 is CASSLRTSPGELFF. The CDR3 DNA reads as TGTGCCAGCAGCCTTCGGACTAGCCCCGGGGAGCTGTTTTTT.

This sequence joins TRBV6-2 or TRBV6-3 and TRBJ2-1; TRBD2 matches at 13 bases. Germline CDR1 and CDR2: MNHEY and SVGEGT. Trimming removed 4 bases from V and 16 bases from J; junction bases left unmatched: 16. CDR3 size: 16 residues. The CDR3 here is CASSWALRTSGSSCFF. The CDR3 DNA follows: TGTGCCAGCAGTTGGGCCCTGAGGACTAGCGGGAGTTCTTGCTTCTTC.

V and J are TRBV5-1 and TRBJ2-4, with 7 bases matching TRBD1. Unmatched junction bases numbered 11, after V lost 3 bases and J lost 11 bases. From germline, CDR1 is SGHRS and CDR2 YFSETQ. This CDR3 contains 14 residues. This chain's CDR3 is CASSSETGSYFQYF. CDR3 bases: TGCGCCAGCAGCTCGGAGACAGGGAGTTATTTTCAGTACTTC.

The CDR3 protein is CASSLLSNYGYTF. The DNA of the CDR3 is TGTGCCAGCAGCCTCCTATCTAACTATGGCTACACCTTC. The chain is built from TRBV12-3 or TRBV12-4 and TRBJ1-2; no reliable D call. This CDR3 has 13 amino acids. Trimming took off 6 bases at V and 0 bases at J, with 8 bases between the two ends.

The J gene is TRBJ2-7, the V gene TRBV20-1; weak D call: TRBD1 (6 bases). The CDR3 length is 11 residues. Trimming shortened V by 7 bases and J by 3 bases, and 10 bases separated the two germline ends. Germline V gives CDR1 DFQATT, CDR2 SNEGSKA (reference sequence). The CDR3 protein is CSVLQGYEQYF. Written as DNA, the CDR3 is TGCAGTGTTCTACAGGGCTACGAGCAGTACTTC.

The CDR3 spells CASSPNGGSTDTQYF. The DNA for the CDR3 is TGTGCCAGCAGCCCAAACGGCGGGAGCACAGATACGCAGTATTTT. The chain joins TRBV7-9 to TRBJ2-3; tentative D call: TRBD2 (5 bases). Trimming cost V 5 bases and J 0 bases, with 12 bases left between them. The CDR3 has 15 residues. CDR1 is SEHNR, CDR2 FQNEAQ, per germline (reference sequence).

This clonotype showed up just a few times. This chain uses TRBV9 with TRBJ1-1, with TRBD1 matching over 7 bases. Germline loops: CDR1 SGDLS, CDR2 YYNGEE. This CDR3 has 14 amino acids. V was clipped by 0 bases and J by 7 bases; unmatched bases: 6. The CDR3 DNA is TGTGCCAGCAGCGTAGGAGGGGGCTACGGTGAAGCTTTCTTT. It yields the protein CASSVGGGYGEAFF.

This clonotype was seen only a few times. J is TRBJ2-1 and V is TRBV5-6; D ambiguous. This CDR3 is built from 15 residues. In germline, CDR1 is SGHDT, CDR2 YYEEEE. V was trimmed by 0 bases and J by 7 bases, leaving 14 bases between them. The CDR3 sequence: CASSLGVALVNEQFF. The DNA for the CDR3 is TGTGCCAGCAGCTTGGGGGTAGCCCTTGTTAATGAGCAGTTCTTC.

This clonotype was seen repeatedly, ten times or more. The V and J genes are TRBV12-3 or TRBV12-4 and TRBJ2-7, with no clear D. The CDR3 is made up of 12 amino acids. The ends were cut back, 6 bases at V and 1 base at J, with 7 bases in the middle. CDR3 DNA: TGTGCCAGCAGCCGTCGGTCCTACGAGCAGTACTTC. It specifies CASSRRSYEQYF.

The chain links TRBV20-1 to TRBJ2-1; the match to TRBD2 covers 10 bases. CDR1 is DFQATT and CDR2 is SNEGSKA in the germline V gene (reference sequence). This CDR3 is built from 14 residues. Trimming cost V 6 bases and J 4 bases; bases outside gene matches: 6. In nucleotides, the CDR3 is TGCAGTGCGCCGGGACTAGCGAGATACAATGAGCAGTTCTTC. This codes for CSAPGLARYNEQFF.

The chain is built from TRBV30 and TRBJ2-3, with a weak D call TRBD1 (6 bases). The CDR3 runs 14 residues. The ends were cut back, 1 base at V and 5 bases at J, with 13 bases in the middle. CDR1 GTSNPN and CDR2 SVGIG come from the germline V gene (reference sequence). CDR3 protein: CAWSGQGSKDTQYF. DNA of the CDR3: TGTGCCTGGAGTGGGCAGGGGTCCAAAGATACGCAGTATTTT.

The V and J genes are TRBV5-5 and TRBJ2-1; possible D gene TRBD1, 5 bases. From germline, CDR1 is SGHKS and CDR2 YYEKEE (reference sequence). This CDR3 contains 13 residues. V lost 2 bases to trimming and J lost 8 bases, with 11 bases between them. The CDR3 DNA sequence: TGTGCCAGCAGCTTTTTCCAGGGCTATGAGCAGTTCTTC. Its protein is CASSFFQGYEQFF.

This clonotype has just a few counts. This chain connects TRBV7-8 to TRBJ1-1; possible D gene TRBD1, 5 bases. V shed 1 base and J shed 4 bases, with 13 bases lying between them. Germline assignment: CDR1 SGHVS and CDR2 FQNEAQ. The length of the CDR3 is 15 residues. CDR3 residues: CASSLVRGSGTEAFF. The CDR3 DNA reads TGTGCCAGCAGCTTAGTTCGGGGCTCGGGCACTGAAGCTTTCTTT. Together with reference TRBV7-8 and TRBJ1-1, the CDR3 gives the full variable domain: GAGVSQSPRYKVAKRGQDVALRCDPISGHVSLFWYQQALGQGPEFLTYFQNEAQLDKSGLPSDRFFAERPEGSVSTLKIQRTQQEDSAVYLCASSLVRGSGTEAFFGQGTRLTVV.

V usage is TRBV27 and J usage is TRBJ2-5; D uncertain. Trimming pared 11 bases from V and 5 bases from J, leaving 9 bases between. The CDR3 totals 10 residues. Germline lookup yields CDR1 MNHEY and CDR2 SMNVEV (reference sequence). The CDR3 here is CARWRETQYF. CDR3 DNA: TGTGCCCGGTGGCGGGAGACCCAGTACTTC.

Only a few counts were recorded for this clonotype. The rearrangement joins TRBV12-3 or TRBV12-4 to TRBJ1-4, with D uncertain. The CDR3 is 15 amino acids. V was cut by 5 bases and J by 8 bases, with 18 bases left in between. CDR3 amino acids: CASSPYGSGNEKLFF. CDR3 nucleotide sequence: TGTGCCAGCAGTCCATACGGTTCAGGTAACGAAAAACTGTTTTTT.

J is TRBJ2-1 and V is TRBV15; no clear D. The V gene lost 6 bases and the J gene lost 0 bases, with 12 bases spanning the gap. Per the germline V gene, CDR1 is LNHNV and CDR2 is YYDKDF (reference sequence). The CDR3 runs 15 residues. CDR3 sequence reads: CATRDGTFSYNEQFF. DNA for the CDR3: TGTGCCACCAGAGATGGAACGTTCTCCTACAATGAGCAGTTCTTC.

This clonotype has only a few counts. Sequence at one end of the junction differs from germline and may be a read error. This chain joins TRBV2 and TRBJ2-3, with a possible D match to TRBD1 (6 bases). Germline assignment: CDR1 SNHLY and CDR2 FYNNEI. The CDR3 is 14 residues long. The CDR3 region has the DNA TGTGCCAGGAGTGGTGGACAGAACACAGATACGCAGTATTTT. Protein sequence: CARSGGQNTDTQYF.